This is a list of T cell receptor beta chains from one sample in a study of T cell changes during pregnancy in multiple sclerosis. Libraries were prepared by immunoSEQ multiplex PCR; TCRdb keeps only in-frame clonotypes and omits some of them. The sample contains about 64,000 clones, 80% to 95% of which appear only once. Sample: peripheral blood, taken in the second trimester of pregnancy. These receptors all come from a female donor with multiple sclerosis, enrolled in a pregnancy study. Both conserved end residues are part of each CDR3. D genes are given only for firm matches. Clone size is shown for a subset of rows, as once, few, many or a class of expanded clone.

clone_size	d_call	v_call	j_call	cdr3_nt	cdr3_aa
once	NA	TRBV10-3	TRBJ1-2	TGTGCCATCAGTGAGTCGACTACTTATGGCTACACCTTC	CAISESTTYGYTF
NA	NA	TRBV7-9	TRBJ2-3	TGTGCCAGCAGCTTATTACGCAGAGATACGCAGTATTTT	CASSLLRRDTQYF
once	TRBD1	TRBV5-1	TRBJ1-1	TGCGCCAGCAGCCCCCTGCAGGGGGGATTGGCTGAAGCTTTCTTT	CASSPLQGGLAEAFF
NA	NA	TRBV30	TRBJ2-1	TGTGCCTGGAGTACGGGGGACTATGAGCAGTTCTTC	CAWSTGDYEQFF
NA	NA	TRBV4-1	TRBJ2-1	TGCGCCAGCAGCCAAGTAGGGGGTAGCTCCTACAATGAGCAGTTCTTC	CASSQVGGSSYNEQFF
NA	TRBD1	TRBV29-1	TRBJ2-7	TGCAGCGTTGCCTTCGGACAGGGACCTTACTACGAGCAGTACTTC	CSVAFGQGPYYEQYF
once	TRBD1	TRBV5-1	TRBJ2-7	TGCGCCAGCAGCACGACCGGGACAGGTTCTAATCCCACCTACGAGCAGTACTTC	CASSTTGTGSNPTYEQYF
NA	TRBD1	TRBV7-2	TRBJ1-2	TGTGCCAGCAGCTGGGGACAGTTAGATTATGGCTACACCTTC	CASSWGQLDYGYTF
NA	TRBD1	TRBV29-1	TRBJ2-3	TGCAGCGTTGAGGGACAGACTAGCACAGATACGCAGTATTTT	CSVEGQTSTDTQYF
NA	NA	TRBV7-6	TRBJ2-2	TGTGCCAGCAGCCCGGGGACATCCGGGGAGCTGTTTTTT	CASSPGTSGELFF
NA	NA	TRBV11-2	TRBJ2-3	TGTGCCAGCAGCTTAGCGGGGAAGAGCACAGATACGCAGTATTTT	CASSLAGKSTDTQYF
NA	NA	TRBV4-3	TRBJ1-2	TGCGCCAGCAGCCAAGATCTGAGTAACTATGGCTACACCTTC	CASSQDLSNYGYTF
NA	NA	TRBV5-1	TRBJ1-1	TGCGCCAGCAGCTTGGCCGGGGGGCTCACTGAAGCTTTCTTT	CASSLAGGLTEAFF
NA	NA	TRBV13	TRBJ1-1	TGTGCCAGCAGCGAGACTCAGGGCACTGAAGCTTTCTTT	CASSETQGTEAFF
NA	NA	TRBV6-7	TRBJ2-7	TGTGCCAGCAGTCCTGACAGGACAATGTACGAGCAGTACTTC	CASSPDRTMYEQYF
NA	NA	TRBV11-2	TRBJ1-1	TGTGCCAGCAGCTTGGAGGGGGGGGGCACTGAAGCTTTCTTT	CASSLEGGGTEAFF
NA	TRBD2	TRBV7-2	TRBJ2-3	TGTGCCAGCCTTGCGGGAGGGACAGATACGCAGTATTTT	CASLAGGTDTQYF
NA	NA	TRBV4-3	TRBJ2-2	TGCGCCAGCAGCCCTGTTGGAGGGTCCGGGGAGCTGTTTTTT	CASSPVGGSGELFF
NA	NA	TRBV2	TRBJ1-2	TGTGCCAGCAGTGCGGACAGTTATGGCTACACCTTC	CASSADSYGYTF
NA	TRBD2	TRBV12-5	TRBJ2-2	TGTGCTAGTGGTATTAGCGGGAGGAACACCGGGGAGCTGTTTTTT	CASGISGRNTGELFF
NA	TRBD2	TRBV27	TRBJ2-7	TGTGCCAGCAGTCCGCAGGGACTAGCGAGAGAGCAGTACTTC	CASSPQGLAREQYF
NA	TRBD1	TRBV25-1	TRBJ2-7	TGTGCCAGCAGTGGACAGATACGGGACAGAGGGGTCTACGAGCAGTACTTC	CASSGQIRDRGVYEQYF
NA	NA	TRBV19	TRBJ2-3	TGTGCCAGTAGTACCCGACAGGGAGGTCAGTATTTT	CASSTRQGGQYF
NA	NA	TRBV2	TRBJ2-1	TGTGCCAGCAGTTTAGCGGAGCAGTTCTTC	CASSLAEQFF
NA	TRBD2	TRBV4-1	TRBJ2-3	TGCGCCAGCAGCCAAGGACTAGCGGGAGTCGGGAGCACAGATACGCAGTATTTT	CASSQGLAGVGSTDTQYF
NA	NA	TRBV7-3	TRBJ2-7	TGTGCCAGCAGCTCCCGACAGGAACTTATCTCCTACGAGCAGTACTTC	CASSSRQELISYEQYF
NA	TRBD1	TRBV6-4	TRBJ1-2	TGTGCCAGCAGTGCTACCGGGACAGACTATGGCTACACCTTC	CASSATGTDYGYTF
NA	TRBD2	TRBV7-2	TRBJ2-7	TGTGCCAGCAGCTTAGGGGGCGGGAGTAGCTACGAGCAGTACTTC	CASSLGGGSSYEQYF
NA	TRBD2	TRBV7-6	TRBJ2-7	TGTGCCAGCAGCTCTGGACTAGCGGGCGAGCAGTACTTC	CASSSGLAGEQYF
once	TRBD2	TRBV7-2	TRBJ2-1	TGTGCCAGCAGCGAAAGACTAGCGGGACCCAATGAGCAGTTCTTC	CASSERLAGPNEQFF
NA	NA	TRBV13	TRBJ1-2	TGTGCCAGCAGCTTAAGGGAGGGGTACTATGGCTACACCTTC	CASSLREGYYGYTF
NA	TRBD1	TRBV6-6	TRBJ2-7	TGTGCCAGCAGTCGCCCGGGACAGGGGGCGCAGGAGCAGTACTTC	CASSRPGQGAQEQYF